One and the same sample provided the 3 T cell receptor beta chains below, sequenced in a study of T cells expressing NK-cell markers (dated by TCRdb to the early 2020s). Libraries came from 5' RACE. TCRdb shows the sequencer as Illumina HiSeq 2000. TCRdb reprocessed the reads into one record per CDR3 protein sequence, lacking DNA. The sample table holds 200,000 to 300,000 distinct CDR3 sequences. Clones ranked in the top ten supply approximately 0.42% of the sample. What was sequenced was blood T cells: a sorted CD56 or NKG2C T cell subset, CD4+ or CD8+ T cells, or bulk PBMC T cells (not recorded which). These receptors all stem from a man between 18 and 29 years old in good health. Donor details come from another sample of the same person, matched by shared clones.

The CDR3: CSANKGPDEQYF. The chain is built from TRBV20-1 and TRBJ2-7. Germline-derived CDR1 and CDR2 are DFQATT and SNEGSKA (reference sequence). This CDR3 comprises 12 residues.

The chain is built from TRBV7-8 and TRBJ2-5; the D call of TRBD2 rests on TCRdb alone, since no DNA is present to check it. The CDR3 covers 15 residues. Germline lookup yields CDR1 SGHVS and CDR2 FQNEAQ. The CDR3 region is CASSSTSGNVGTQYF.

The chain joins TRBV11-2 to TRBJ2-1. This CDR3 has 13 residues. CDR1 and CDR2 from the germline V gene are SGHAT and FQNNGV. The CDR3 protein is CASSLLLRNEQFF. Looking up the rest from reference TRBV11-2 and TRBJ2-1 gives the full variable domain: EAGVAQSPRYKIIEKRQSVAFWCNPISGHATLYWYQQILGQGPKLLIQFQNNGVVDDSQLPKDRFSAERLKGVDSTLKIQPAKLEDSAVYLCASSLLLRNEQFFGPGTRLTVL.